What follows are 8 T cell receptor beta chains derived from one specimen sequenced in a study of blood T cell repertoires in COVID-19. The protocol was immunoSEQ multiplex PCR, while the TCRdb copy is restricted to in-frame clones and leaves out a portion. The sample carries about 330,000 clones, about 87% recorded once. The sequenced sample consisted of PBMCs or T cells enriched from blood (not recorded which). Receptors were obtained from a man aged 25-45 years who had recovered from COVID-19.

The rearrangement links TRBV24-1 to TRBJ2-7; TRBD1 matches 7 bases. V gave up 2 bases and J gave up 2 bases; unmatched junction bases: 5. Germline V gene sequence: CDR1 KGHDR, CDR2 SFDVKD. The CDR3 loop spans 15 amino acids. The CDR3 DNA is TGTGCCACCAGTGATTGGGGGCAGGGGGCCTACGAGCAGTACTTC. It yields the protein CATSDWGQGAYEQYF.

This clone was detected only once. The CDR3 is CASSLGQSGWHEKLFF. CDR3 in DNA: TGTGCCAGCAGCTTGGGCCAGAGTGGGTGGCATGAAAAACTGTTTTTT. The chain has TRBV7-6 and TRBJ1-4, with no clear D. CDR1 is SGHVS and CDR2 is FNYEAQ in the germline V gene. The CDR3 has 16 amino acids. The ends were cut back, 3 bases at V and 6 bases at J, with 17 bases in the middle.

The V call is TRBV2, the J call TRBJ2-3; TRBD2 matches 10 bases. V gave up 6 bases and J gave up 2 bases; unmatched junction bases: 17. The CDR3 is 19 residues long. CDR1 is SNHLY and CDR2 is FYNNEI in the germline V gene. The CDR3 DNA is TGTGCCAGCAGGACCGGAGGTAGCGGGGGGTCGCGGCTCACAGATACGCAGTATTTT. Encoded protein: CASRTGGSGGSRLTDTQYF.

With regard to this clone: Other nucleotide sequences in the sample specify the same CDR3. The chain uses TRBV18 and TRBJ1-5; D gene ambiguous. The germline V gene encodes CDR1 KGHSH and CDR2 LQKENI. The CDR3 has 14 amino acids. Trimming removed 4 bases from V and 4 bases from J, with 11 bases in between. This chain's CDR3 is CASSHDNSNQPQHF. In DNA, the CDR3 is TGTGCCAGCTCACATGACAACTCGAATCAGCCCCAGCATTTT. Looking up the rest from reference TRBV18 and TRBJ1-5 gives the full variable domain: NAGVMQNPRHLVRRRGQEARLRCSPMKGHSHVYWYRQLPEEGLKFMVYLQKENIIDESGMPKERFSAEFPKEGPSILRIQQVVRGDSAAYFCASSHDNSNQPQHFGDGTRLSIL.

In the case of this clone: This clone may be a read error of a much larger clone one base away. This specimen includes other DNA sequences encoding the same CDR3. CDR3 coding DNA: TGTGCCAGCAGCCGGGACAGCTCCTACGAGCAGTACTTC. Translation gives CASSRDSSYEQYF. The genes are TRBV12-3 or TRBV12-4 and TRBJ2-7; 7 bases match TRBD1. J lost 0 bases, V lost 6 bases, and 2 bases had no gene match. The CDR3 loop spans 13 amino acids.

A few counts support this clone. The chain is built from TRBV7-9 and TRBJ1-1; TRBD1 might be the D (6 bases). The V end lost 5 bases, the J end lost 7 bases, and 20 bases lay between the germline ends. Germline V lookup: CDR1 SEHNR, CDR2 FQNEAQ (reference sequence). The CDR3 length is 15 residues. Written as DNA, the CDR3 is TGTGCCAGCAGCCCCGAGGGCGGGGGCGACAGTGAAGCTTTCTTT. This encodes CASSPEGGGDSEAFF. Full variable domain (missing parts from reference TRBV7-9 and TRBJ1-1): DTGVSQNPRHKITKRGQNVTFRCDPISEHNRLYWYRQTLGQGPEFLTYFQNEAQLEKSRLLSDRFSAERPKGSFSTLEIQRTEQGDSAMYLCASSPEGGGDSEAFFGQGTRLTVV.

The chain has TRBV11-2 and TRBJ1-2; the D is unclear. V was pared by 4 bases and J by 6 bases, with 15 bases between. Germline assignment: CDR1 SGHAT and CDR2 FQNNGV. This CDR3 has 14 residues. The CDR3 DNA follows: TGTGCCAGCAGCTCTCTGCGGTCTAGGAATGGCTACACCTTC. The encoded protein is CASSSLRSRNGYTF.

The rearrangement joins TRBV9 to TRBJ2-5; D is possibly TRBD1 (5 bases). The V gene's germline CDR1 is SGDLS and CDR2 YYNGEE. There are 15 residues in the CDR3. V was cut by 0 bases and J by 4 bases, with 13 bases left in between. The CDR3 loop is CASSVALIQGETQYF. Here the CDR3 DNA reads TGTGCCAGCAGCGTAGCTCTTATTCAGGGAGAGACCCAGTACTTC.